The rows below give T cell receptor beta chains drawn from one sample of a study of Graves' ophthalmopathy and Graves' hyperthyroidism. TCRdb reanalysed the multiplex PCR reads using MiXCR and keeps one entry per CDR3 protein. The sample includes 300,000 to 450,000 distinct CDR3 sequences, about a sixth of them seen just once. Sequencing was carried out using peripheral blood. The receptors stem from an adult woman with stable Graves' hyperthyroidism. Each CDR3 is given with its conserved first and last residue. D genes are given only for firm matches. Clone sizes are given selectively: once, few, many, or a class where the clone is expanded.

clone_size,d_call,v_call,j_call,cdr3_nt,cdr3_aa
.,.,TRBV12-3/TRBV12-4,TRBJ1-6,TGTGCCAGCAGTTTCACCCCGAATTCACCCCTCCACTTT,CASSFTPNSPLHF
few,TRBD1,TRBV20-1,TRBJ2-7,TGCAACGCCGGGACAGGGGGCTACGAGCAGTACTTC,CNAGTGGYEQYF
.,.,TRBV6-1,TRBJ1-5,TGTGCCAGCAGGGCCACAGGCGTCAATCAGCCCCAGCATTTT,CASRATGVNQPQHF
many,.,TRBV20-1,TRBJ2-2,TGCAGTGCTAGTCCCAGGACCACCGGGGAGCTGTTTTTT,CSASPRTTGELFF
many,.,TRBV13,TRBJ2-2,TGTGCCAGCACCCCAGCGACAGGAGCGTACACCGGGGAGCTGTTTTTT,CASTPATGAYTGELFF
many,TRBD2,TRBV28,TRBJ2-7,TGTGCCAGCAGTTTATGGATAGCGGGAGATTTGTACGAGCAGTACTTC,CASSLWIAGDLYEQYF
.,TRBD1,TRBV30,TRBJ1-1,TGTGCCTGGAGCCTACAGGGGGCTGAAGCTTTCTTT,CAWSLQGAEAFF
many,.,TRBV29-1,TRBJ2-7,TGCAGCGTTCGGGTCGGCACGACCTACGAGCAGTACTTC,CSVRVGTTYEQYF
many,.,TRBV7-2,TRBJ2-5,TGTGCCAGCAGCTTAGCGCGAGGTCAAGAGACCCAGTACTTC,CASSLARGQETQYF
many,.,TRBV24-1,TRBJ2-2,TGTGCCACCAGTGGTAGGCAGGAGGTCGCCGGGGAGCTGTTTTTT,CATSGRQEVAGELFF